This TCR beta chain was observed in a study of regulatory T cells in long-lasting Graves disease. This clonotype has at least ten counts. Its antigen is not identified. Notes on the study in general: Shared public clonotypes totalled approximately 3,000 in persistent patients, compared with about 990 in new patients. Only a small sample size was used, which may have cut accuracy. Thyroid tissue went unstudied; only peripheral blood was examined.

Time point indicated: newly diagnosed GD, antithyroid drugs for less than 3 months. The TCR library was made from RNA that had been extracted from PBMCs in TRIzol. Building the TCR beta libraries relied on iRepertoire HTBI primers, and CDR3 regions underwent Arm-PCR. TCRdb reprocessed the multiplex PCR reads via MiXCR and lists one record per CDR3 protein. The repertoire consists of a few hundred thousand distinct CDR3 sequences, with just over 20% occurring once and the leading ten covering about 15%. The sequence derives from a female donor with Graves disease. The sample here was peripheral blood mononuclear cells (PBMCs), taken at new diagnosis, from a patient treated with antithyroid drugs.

The CDR3 nucleotides are TGTGCCAGCAGCCGCGCAGTGAAGACCCAGTACTTC. Its protein is CASSRAVKTQYF. The chain recombines TRBV3-1 with TRBJ2-5, with D unresolved. This CDR3 region has 12 residues. The V end was cut by 4 bases, the J end by 6 bases, with 9 bases between. Germline CDR1 is LGHDT and CDR2 is YNNKEL (reference sequence).